This T cell receptor (beta chain) comes out of a study of identical twins (dated by TCRdb to 2015 to 2016). With regard to the full study: TCR alpha and beta repertoires from monozygotic twins, unrelated adults of various ages and cord blood were deep-sequenced to test whether fetal clonotypes persist. To rule out contamination, the twin experiments were replicated at different times with different library preparation protocols. Paper-wide results and their limitations: The excess sharing between twins in beta out-of-frame sequences was weaker because fewer shared sequences reduced the signal-to-noise ratio. Compared with coincidental sharing between unrelated individuals, out-of-frame TCR alpha sequences shared between twins had an excess of sequences with low generation probability. Because the same donors could not be followed over many years, conclusions were based on cross-sectional statistical analysis. Invariant T cells such as MAIT and iNKT could partly confound zero-insertion analyses, though diverse VJ usage argued against this for most clonotypes. Recombination models systematically underestimated out-of-frame TCR alpha sharing in monozygotic twins but agreed with sharing between unrelated individuals. Fewer insertions were carried by abundant cord blood beta clonotypes, a similar but weaker trend appeared in young adult naive repertoires, and no such trend appeared in memory repertoires.

Every donor was a healthy Caucasian. The twin cohort comprised three pairs of female monozygotic twins, all aged roughly 18 to 29 years. Peripheral blood mononuclear cells were the source from which RNA for the TCR libraries was isolated. Note on this clonotype: Its antigen is still unknown. Per-base qualities were not stored, and no clone one base away is much larger.

Receptor amplification or capture employed 5' RACE. The instrument was an Illumina HiSeq 2000. Template switching introduced a universal primer binding site; the final cDNA contained a unique molecular identifier, enabling accurate counting of TCR cDNA molecules. Specific primers in the conserved constant-segment region were used to synthesize first-strand cDNA for TCR alpha and beta chains. Each cDNA library was double barcoded, with a SMART-Mk sample barcode plus Illumina barcodes, to control for contamination. Two successive PCR steps introduced TruSeq adapter sequences along with Illumina sample barcodes. Sequencing of the TCR alpha and beta cDNA libraries was done on the Illumina HiSeq platform using custom primers. Concerning the study's data processing: MiGEC was used to process raw reads and extract unique molecular identifiers, and MiXCR was used to find CDR3 positions. For each individual, recombination models were inferred using an EM algorithm with the repgenHMM and IGoR tools. Shared clonotype analysis was performed with the tcR package in R, normalizing sharing by the product of cloneset sizes. To study raw recombination free of thymic and clonal selection effects, out-of-frame nonproductive sequences were analyzed. The public reads were quality trimmed at Q25 with fastp and then assembled into clones with MiXCR by TCRdb, keeping productive beta chains. Entries are consolidated by CDR3 protein sequence, retaining the most common genes and DNA. TCRdb's processing, not the authors', yielded these V and J calls. The sample records 600,000 to 700,000 distinct CDR3 sequences, around 20% of which are singletons. The top ten clones comprise 4% to 5.5% of the sample.

The CDR3 numbers 11 residues from cysteine through phenylalanine. Just CDR3 DNA is preserved here, 33 bases in frame from base 1. V loses 2 bases, J loses 9 bases, and the germline ends lie 11 bases apart. The germline V gene (reference sequence) sets CDR1 to GTSNPN and CDR2 to SVGIG. Separately, the same data were catalogued under a study of T cells expressing NK-cell markers. From that second study: About eight donors provided sorted CD3+CD56+NKG2C+, CD3+CD56+NKG2C- and CD3+CD56-NKG2C+ T-cell subsets, whose TCR beta-chain repertoires were profiled. Among the eight sequenced donors, seven were HCMV-seropositive and one was HCMV-seronegative. To restrict sorting to alphabetaTCR-expressing T cells, an anti-gammadeltaTCR antibody was added in several experiments. In over 5 donors, the dominant CD3+CD56+NKG2C+ clonotypes were among the top 10 CD8+ clonotypes and accounted for roughly 1.0-7.5% of CD8+ T cells. Those dominant clonotypes were again the most abundant among CD3+CD56-NKG2C+ cells in four donors, at roughly 25-60.1%. It remained unclear whether the expanded NKG2C-expressing T cell clones were specific for HCMV antigens. Randomly selected healthy volunteers, three men and five women, were used as the eight sequenced donors. HCMV-specific IgG was detected in serum with a commercial ELISA kit to determine HCMV serostatus. For roughly six donors, bulk peripheral blood T-cell repertoires were additionally sequenced from unsorted PBMC. MIGEC was used to demultiplex reads and group reads by UMI, and MiTCR was used to assemble and quantify clonotypes. To exclude erroneous sequences, only TCR cDNA sequences supported by at least two reads were retained. Downstream repertoire analysis used the tcR package, and clonotypes were matched across fractions by CDR3 nucleotide sequence plus V segment. Antigen specificity was annotated against VDJdb with VDJmatch, allowing one amino acid substitution in CDR3.

The clonotype comes from a woman under 30 in good health. The rearrangement combines TRBV30 with TRBJ2-7, with no reliable assignment of the D segment. What was sequenced was PBMCs. The DNA reads TGTGCCTGGAGTAAGCCGGCTTGGCAGTACTTC. Its protein product is CAWSKPAWQYF.